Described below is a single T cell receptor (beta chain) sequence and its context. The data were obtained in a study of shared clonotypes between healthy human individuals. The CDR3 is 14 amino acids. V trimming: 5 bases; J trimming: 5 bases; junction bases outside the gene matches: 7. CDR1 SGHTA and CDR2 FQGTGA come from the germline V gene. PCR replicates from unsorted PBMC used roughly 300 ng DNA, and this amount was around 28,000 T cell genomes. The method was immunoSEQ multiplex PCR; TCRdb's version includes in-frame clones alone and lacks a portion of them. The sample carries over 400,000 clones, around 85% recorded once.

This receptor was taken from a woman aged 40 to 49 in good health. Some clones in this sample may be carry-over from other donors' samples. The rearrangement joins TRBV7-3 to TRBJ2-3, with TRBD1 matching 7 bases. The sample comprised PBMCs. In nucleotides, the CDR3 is TGTGCCAGCAGCCCTAGGACAGGAGGAGATACGCAGTATTTT. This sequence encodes CASSPRTGGDTQYF.